The entry that follows covers one TCR beta chain sequence. The antigen remains unidentified. This CDR3 comprises 15 residues. Germline V CDR1 and CDR2: SGHTA, FQGNSA. Each TCR library consumed about 4,000 ng of total RNA. TCRdb processed the 5' RACE reads again and assigns one entry to each CDR3 protein, with no DNA. Recorded for this sample: some 450,000 distinct CDR3 sequences. The data were obtained in a study of monozygotic twins with inflammatory bowel disease. General study results and limits: Patient repertoires may carry noise from differing immunosuppressive treatments.

The source material was blood. The rearrangement uses TRBV7-2 and TRBJ2-7; as DNA is missing, the TRBD1 call by TCRdb cannot be tested. The source of this sequence is a human donor with ulcerative colitis or Crohn's disease, or a healthy co-twin of an affected twin (not recorded which). CDR3 sequence reads: CASSARQGGGYEQYF.